This T cell receptor beta chain emerged from a study of T cells in Graves' hyperthyroidism and ophthalmopathy. Germline V CDR1 and CDR2: SGHRS, YFSETQ. The length of the CDR3 is 16 residues. Trimming pared 0 bases from V and 0 bases from J, leaving 13 bases between. Among the patients, aged 18 to 65, hyperthyroidism was newly diagnosed and had lasted under 2 months. Amplification targeted TCR beta CDR3 regions from RNA transcripts. HTBI primers were used for first-round RT-PCR of the TCR CDR3. In TCRdb, the multiplex PCR reads were re-called with MiXCR into one record per CDR3 protein. The sample has around 720,000 distinct CDR3 sequences, roughly a third seen once.

The specimen was blood. The J gene is TRBJ2-7, the V gene TRBV5-1, with D perhaps TRBD2 (5 bases). This sequence originates from a woman in her thirties or forties with Graves' hyperthyroidism. In nucleotides, the CDR3 is TGCGCCAGCAGCTTGGGAGGGTCTTGGGTCTCCTACGAGCAGTACTTC. Amino acids: CASSLGGSWVSYEQYF.